This T cell receptor beta chain was captured in a study of CD8+ T cells in alopecia areata. The CDR3 spans 14 residues. In germline, CDR1 is GTSNPN, CDR2 SVGIG (reference sequence). V dropped 2 bases and J dropped 3 bases, with 12 bases sitting between them. Sequencing used cDNA as its template, made by extracting RNA and reverse transcribing it. This table comes from immunoSEQ multiplex PCR, and its TCRdb copy is limited to in-frame clones, with some not included. The profile covers about 200,000 clones, with 55% to 70% appearing a single time and about 3% taken by the ten largest. Treatment specified: oral pan-JAK inhibitor, 5-10 mg twice daily. This clone was detected once.

The sequence was obtained from a human donor with alopecia areata. This chain uses TRBV30 with TRBJ2-3; a possible D gene is TRBD2 (5 bases). The material sequenced was CD4+ T cells sorted from blood, taken at week 4, from a patient treated with tofacitinib. The CDR3 sequence is CAWSLGSGTDTQYF. The DNA of the CDR3 is TGTGCCTGGAGTCTCGGGTCGGGGACAGATACGCAGTATTTT.